This paragraph covers one T cell receptor beta chain sequence. The data originate from a study of blood T cell repertoires in COVID-19. Germline V gene lookup returns CDR1 SGHAT and CDR2 FQNNGV. The CDR3 consists of 19 residues. V lost 5 bases, J lost 0 bases, and 11 bases stayed unmatched. TCRdb's copy holds only in-frame clones and misses some; the assay was immunoSEQ multiplex PCR. The sample shows around 120,000 clones, about 90% of them seen only once. Sequencing was done on a sample of peripheral blood. The source is a woman in her 70s with acute or convalescent COVID-19. The gene calls are TRBV11-2 and TRBJ2-1, with TRBD2 matching 12 bases. The CDR3 reads CASSTKGLAGDSSYNEQFF. CDR3 DNA sequence: TGTGCCAGCAGCACCAAGGGACTAGCGGGTGATAGCTCCTACAATGAGCAGTTCTTC.